One TCR beta chain is described in this entry. This clone was detected a few times. Its binding antigen is unknown. The sample holds no much larger clone one base away, and base qualities are not on file. This sample stems from a study of T cell responses to AZD1222 COVID-19 vaccine (dated by TCRdb to 2020 to 2022). General notes on the study: A total of over 230 trial participants underwent TCR sequencing, of whom 207 had received two doses of AZD1222 and about 25 had received two doses of the MenACWY control vaccine. Trial participants were enrolled into age subgroups of 18-55, 56-69 and 70-plus years, which contained about 150, 27 and 61 TCR-sequenced participants, respectively.

Study-wide findings and limitations: Conclusions about previously exposed vaccinees are limited because only a handful of AZD1222 recipients were SARS-CoV-2 seropositive at baseline. The 56-69-year group was small, and its depth increase did not reach significance, likely because of low power. Most participants were white British and females outnumbered males, and the authors suggested that clonal diversity may have been underestimated. After two AZD1222 doses, both the breadth and the depth of spike-specific TCRs were significantly higher than at day 0 and than in MenACWY recipients. Reportedly, almost half of the unique spike-specific TCRs recognized epitopes lying outside the regions that are mutated in the B.1.351 and B.1.1.7 variants. The vaccine-associated CD4 TCRs covered the entire spike protein, and the dominant responses fell in regions 160-218 and 743-854. No day 14 peak-response samples were available, so repertoires were characterized only after the peak T cell response.

Compared with germline, V lacks 0 bases and J lacks 7 bases; bases without a gene match: 4. CDR3 length: 15 amino acids, cysteine to phenylalanine. Of the read, only the CDR3 DNA is kept; its 45 bases are in frame from base 1. From the germline V gene, CDR1 is MNHEY and CDR2 is SVGAGI. What the time point label conveys for this sample: about 28 days (+/-7) after the second vaccine dose. Because spike-specific TCR depth and breadth did not differ between the two schedules, AZD1222 recipients who got a second dose at roughly 4 weeks were pooled with those who got a second dose at roughly 12 weeks. Vaccinee samples came from UK trials COV001 and COV002, including a single-blind randomized controlled phase 2/3 trial of AZD1222 (ChAdOx1 nCoV-19) in healthy adults. For TCRbeta chain sequencing, PBMC samples were collected from trial participants at day 0 and at day 28 after the second dose. The CDR3 regions of human TCRbeta chains were analyzed by immunosequencing. Per the source publication's procedure: TCRs in the repertoires were compared against a reference library of SARS-CoV-2-specific TCRs that had been generated with the MIRA antigen-specificity platform. Breadth was defined as the fraction of unique TCRs that were SARS-CoV-2-associated. Depth was defined as the fraction of total T cells that were SARS-CoV-2-associated. Using the MIRA data, every spike-specific TCR was mapped to the spike region that the TCR reacted to and assigned to either a CD4 or a CD8 class. Log10-transformed breadth and depth values were compared by one-way ANOVA with Sidak's multiple comparisons tests. TCRdb took this table from immuneACCESS and kept in-frame rearrangements with V and J called. Such tables lack part of the clones; where checked against another copy, unresolved V genes explain under half of the gap, and the rest is unexplained. V and J calls and clone size are given by that table; D and trimming were obtained from the DNA. Within this sample are tens of thousands of clones, with around 90% of them counted one time only. About 5.2% of the sample goes to the ten largest clones.

The sequence came from an adult who received the AZD1222 COVID-19 vaccine. Recombination linked TRBV6-5 to TRBJ1-2; TRBD1 agrees with 11 junctional bases. The source was peripheral blood, collected 28 days after the second AZD1222 dose. The nucleotide sequence is given as TGTGCCAGCAGTTACTCCAGGACAGGGGGCGGTGGCTACACCTTC. This sequence encodes CASSYSRTGGGGYTF.